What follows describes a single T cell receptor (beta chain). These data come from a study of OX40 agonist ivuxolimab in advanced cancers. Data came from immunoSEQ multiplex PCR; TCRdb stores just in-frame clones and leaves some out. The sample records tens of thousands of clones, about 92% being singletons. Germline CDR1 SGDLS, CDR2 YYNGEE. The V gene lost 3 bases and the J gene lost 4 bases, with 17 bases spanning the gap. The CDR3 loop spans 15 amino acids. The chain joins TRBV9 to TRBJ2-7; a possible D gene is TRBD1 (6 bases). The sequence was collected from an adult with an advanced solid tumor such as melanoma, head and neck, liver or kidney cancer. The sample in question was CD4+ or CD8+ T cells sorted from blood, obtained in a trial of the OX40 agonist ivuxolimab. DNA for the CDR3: TGTGCCAGCAGCGAGGGCCGGGACAATCCGTACGAGCAGTACTTC. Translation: CASSEGRDNPYEQYF.